This TCR beta chain was captured in a study of cytomegalovirus exposure and HLA in healthy donors. V was cut by 4 bases and J by 0 bases, with 16 bases left in between. Looked up from germline, CDR1 is SGHDT and CDR2 is YYEEEE. There are 16 residues in the CDR3. The primer mix had 60 Vbeta and 13 Jbeta primers. Sequencing used immunoSEQ multiplex PCR; TCRdb keeps in-frame clones, though not all of them. This repertoire includes some 110,000 clones. The rearrangement links TRBV5-6 to TRBJ2-5; possibly TRBD1 for D (7 bases). This TCR came from a young man in good health and CMV-seronegative. Material for sequencing was PBMCs. The DNA of the CDR3 is TGTGCCAGCAGCCACGGAGGGGGCAGGTACCAAGAGACCCAGTACTTC. This translates into CASSHGGGRYQETQYF.